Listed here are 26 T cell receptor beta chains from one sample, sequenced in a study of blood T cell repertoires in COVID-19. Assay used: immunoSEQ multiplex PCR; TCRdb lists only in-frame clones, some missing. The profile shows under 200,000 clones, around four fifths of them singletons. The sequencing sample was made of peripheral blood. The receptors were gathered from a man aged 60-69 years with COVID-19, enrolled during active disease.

DNA for the CDR3: TGTGCCAGCAGTGATGGCCGAGGACACTCTGGAAACACCATATATTTT. It codes for CASSDGRGHSGNTIYF. The chain couples TRBV2 to TRBJ1-3, with a tentative D call TRBD1 (5 bases). Germline CDR1 is SNHLY and CDR2 is FYNNEI. Trimming removed 3 bases from V and 0 bases from J, with 12 bases in between. The CDR3 length is 16 residues. The whole variable domain, remainder taken from reference TRBV2 and TRBJ1-3, is EPEVTQTPSHQVTQMGQEVILRCVPISNHLYFYWYRQILGQKVEFLVSFYNNEISEKSEIFDDQFSVERPDGSNFTLKIRSTKLEDSAMYFCASSDGRGHSGNTIYFGEGSWLTVV.

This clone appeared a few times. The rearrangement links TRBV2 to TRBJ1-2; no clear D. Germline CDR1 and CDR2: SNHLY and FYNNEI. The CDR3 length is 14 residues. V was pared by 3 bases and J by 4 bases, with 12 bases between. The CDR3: CASSERGVGYGYTF. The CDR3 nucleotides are TGTGCCAGCAGTGAGCGGGGAGTCGGCTATGGCTACACCTTC.

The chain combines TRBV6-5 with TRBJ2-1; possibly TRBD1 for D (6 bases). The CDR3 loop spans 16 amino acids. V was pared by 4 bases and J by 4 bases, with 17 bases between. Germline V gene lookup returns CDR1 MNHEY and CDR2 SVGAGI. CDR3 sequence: CASSFSSGVKYNEQFF. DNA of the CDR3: TGTGCCAGCAGTTTTTCTTCAGGGGTGAAGTACAATGAGCAGTTCTTC.

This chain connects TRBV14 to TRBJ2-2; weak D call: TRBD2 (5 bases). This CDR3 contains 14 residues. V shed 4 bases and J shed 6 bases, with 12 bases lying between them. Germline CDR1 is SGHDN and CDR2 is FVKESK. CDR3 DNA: TGTGCCAGCAGCCTTCTCGGAGGCGCCGGGGAGCTGTTTTTT. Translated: CASSLLGGAGELFF.

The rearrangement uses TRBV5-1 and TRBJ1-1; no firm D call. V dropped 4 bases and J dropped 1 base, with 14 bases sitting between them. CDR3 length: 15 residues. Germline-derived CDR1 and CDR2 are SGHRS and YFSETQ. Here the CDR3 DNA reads TGCGCCAGCAGCCGCCCGTCCTCCGGGAACACTGAAGCTTTCTTT. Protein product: CASSRPSSGNTEAFF.

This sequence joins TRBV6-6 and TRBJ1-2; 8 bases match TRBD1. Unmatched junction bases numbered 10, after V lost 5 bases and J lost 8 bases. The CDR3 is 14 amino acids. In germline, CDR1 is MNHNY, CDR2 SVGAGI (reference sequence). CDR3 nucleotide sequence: TGTGCCAGCAGTATCTCAGGGGGCGGTTCCGGCTACACCTTC. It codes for CASSISGGGSGYTF.

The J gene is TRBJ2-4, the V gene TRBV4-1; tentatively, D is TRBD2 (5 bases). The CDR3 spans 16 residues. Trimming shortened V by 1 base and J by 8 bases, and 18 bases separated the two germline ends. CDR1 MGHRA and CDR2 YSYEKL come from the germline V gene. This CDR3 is CASSQGTSRGLDIQYF. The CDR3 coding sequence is TGCGCCAGCAGCCAAGGGACGTCCCGGGGTTTAGACATTCAGTACTTC.

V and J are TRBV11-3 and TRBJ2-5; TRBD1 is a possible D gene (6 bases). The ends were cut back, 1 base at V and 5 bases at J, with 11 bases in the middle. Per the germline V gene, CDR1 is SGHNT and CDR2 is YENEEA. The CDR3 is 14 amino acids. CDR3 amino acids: CASSLAGAEETQYF. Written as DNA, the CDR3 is TGTGCCAGCAGCTTAGCAGGGGCTGAGGAGACCCAGTACTTC. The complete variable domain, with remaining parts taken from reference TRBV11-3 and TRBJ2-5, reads EAGVVQSPRYKIIEKKQPVAFWCNPISGHNTLYWYLQNLGQGPELLIRYENEEAVDDSQLPKDRFSAERLKGVDSTLKIQPAELGDSAVYLCASSLAGAEETQYFGPGTRLLVL.

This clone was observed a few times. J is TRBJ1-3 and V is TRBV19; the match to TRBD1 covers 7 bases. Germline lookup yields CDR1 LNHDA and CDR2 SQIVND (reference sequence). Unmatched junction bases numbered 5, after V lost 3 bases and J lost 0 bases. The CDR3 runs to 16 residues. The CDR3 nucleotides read TGTGCCAGTAGTATCGGGACAGTCCTCTCTGGAAACACCATATATTTT. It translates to CASSIGTVLSGNTIYF.

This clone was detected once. CDR3 sequence: CASSSTPGGQPQHF. The CDR3 DNA reads as TGTGCCAGCAGTTCTACTCCAGGGGGCCAGCCCCAGCATTTT. V is TRBV11-2 and J is TRBJ1-5; 8 bases align to TRBD1. This CDR3 contains 14 residues. Germline CDR1 and CDR2: SGHAT and FQNNGV. V lost 6 bases and J lost 7; bases outside the gene matches: 8.

The chain's CDR3 is CASSLLSPGTGNGYTF. In nucleotides, the CDR3 is TGTGCCAGCTCACTGCTCTCGCCGGGGACAGGGAATGGCTACACCTTC. The chain carries TRBV18 and TRBJ1-2; 9 bases are a match to TRBD1. The junction had 12 bases not matched to a gene; V was cut back by 4 bases and J by 6 bases. Germline lookup yields CDR1 KGHSH and CDR2 LQKENI. CDR3 length equals 16 residues.

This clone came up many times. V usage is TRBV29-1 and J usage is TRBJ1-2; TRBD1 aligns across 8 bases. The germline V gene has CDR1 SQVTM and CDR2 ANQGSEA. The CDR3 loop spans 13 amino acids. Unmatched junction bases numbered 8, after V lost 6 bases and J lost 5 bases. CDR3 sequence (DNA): TGCAGCGTGCGGACAGGGAGGGGTTATGGCTACACCTTC. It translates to CSVRTGRGYGYTF.

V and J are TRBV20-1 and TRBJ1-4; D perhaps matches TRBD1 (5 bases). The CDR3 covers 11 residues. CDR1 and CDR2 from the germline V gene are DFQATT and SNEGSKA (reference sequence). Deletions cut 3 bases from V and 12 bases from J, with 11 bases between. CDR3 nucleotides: TGCAGTGCTAGCCCTGGCAGGGAACTGTTTTTT. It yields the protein CSASPGRELFF.

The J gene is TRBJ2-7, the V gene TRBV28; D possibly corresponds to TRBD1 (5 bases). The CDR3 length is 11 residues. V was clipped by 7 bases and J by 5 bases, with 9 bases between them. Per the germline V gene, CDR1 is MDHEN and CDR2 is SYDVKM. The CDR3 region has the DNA TGTGCCAGCACCCTCAGGGACGAGCAGTACTTC. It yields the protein CASTLRDEQYF.

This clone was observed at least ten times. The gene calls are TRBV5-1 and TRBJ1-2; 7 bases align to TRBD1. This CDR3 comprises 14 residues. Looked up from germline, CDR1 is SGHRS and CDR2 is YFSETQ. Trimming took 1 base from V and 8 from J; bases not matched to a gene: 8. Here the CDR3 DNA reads TGCGCCAGCAGCTTGTTGGGCAGGGGGAAGGGCTACACCTTC. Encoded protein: CASSLLGRGKGYTF.

In DNA, the CDR3 is TGTGCCAGCAGTTACCCAGAGGGCTGGTATGGCTACACCTTC. It is translated as CASSYPEGWYGYTF. The chain links TRBV6-2 or TRBV6-3 to TRBJ1-2; no firm D call. V was cut by 2 bases and J by 5 bases, with 12 bases left in between. In germline, CDR1 is MNHEY, CDR2 SVGEGT. This CDR3 has 14 amino acids.

CDR3 nucleotides: TGTGCCACCAGTGATGCGGGGCTGACCGGGGAGCTGTTTTTT. Its protein is CATSDAGLTGELFF. V is TRBV24-1 and J is TRBJ2-2; D is possibly TRBD2 (6 bases). The CDR3 sequence is 14 residues long. V lost 3 bases and J 5 bases, leaving 9 bases between the germline ends. Germline lookup yields CDR1 KGHDR and CDR2 SFDVKD.

The CDR3 loop reads CASSDAGEKLFF. The CDR3 DNA reads TGTGCCAGCAGCGACGCGGGGGAAAAACTGTTTTTT. The chain combines TRBV9 with TRBJ1-4; D not resolved. Germline V gene sequence: CDR1 SGDLS, CDR2 YYNGEE. Trimming removed 3 bases from V and 8 bases from J, with 8 bases in between. This CDR3 comprises 12 residues.

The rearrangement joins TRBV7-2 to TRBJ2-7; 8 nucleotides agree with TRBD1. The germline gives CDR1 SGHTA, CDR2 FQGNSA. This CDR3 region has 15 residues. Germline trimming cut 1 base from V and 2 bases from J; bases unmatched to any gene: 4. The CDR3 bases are TGTGCCAGCAGCTTAGGGACAGGGAGTCCCTACGAGCAGTACTTC. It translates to CASSLGTGSPYEQYF.

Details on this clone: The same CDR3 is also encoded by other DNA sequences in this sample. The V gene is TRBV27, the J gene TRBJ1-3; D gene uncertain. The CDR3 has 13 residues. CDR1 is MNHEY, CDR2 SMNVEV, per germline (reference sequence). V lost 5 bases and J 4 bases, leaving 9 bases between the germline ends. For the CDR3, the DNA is TGTGCCAGCAGTCCGAGAGGGGGAAACACCATATATTTT. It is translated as CASSPRGGNTIYF.

CDR3 residues: CASTLSWTGYNEQFF. The CDR3 DNA is TGCGCCAGCACCCTATCTTGGACAGGTTACAATGAGCAGTTCTTC. The rearrangement links TRBV5-1 to TRBJ2-1, with 7 bases lining up with TRBD1. The ends lost 6 bases at V and 4 bases at J; junction bases unmatched: 10. This CDR3 region has 15 residues. The germline gives CDR1 SGHRS, CDR2 YFSETQ.

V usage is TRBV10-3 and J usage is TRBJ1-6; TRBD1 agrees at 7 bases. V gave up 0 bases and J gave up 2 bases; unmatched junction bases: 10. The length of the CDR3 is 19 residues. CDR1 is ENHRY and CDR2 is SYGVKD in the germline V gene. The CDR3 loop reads CAISESGKTGTPYNSPLHF. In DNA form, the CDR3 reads TGTGCCATCAGTGAGTCGGGGAAGACAGGGACCCCCTATAATTCACCCCTCCACTTT.

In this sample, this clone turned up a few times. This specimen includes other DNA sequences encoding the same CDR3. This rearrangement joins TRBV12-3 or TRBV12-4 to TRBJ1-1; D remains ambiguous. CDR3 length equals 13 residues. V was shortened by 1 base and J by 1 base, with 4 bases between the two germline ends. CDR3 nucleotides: TGTGCCAGCAGTTTAGGGCAGAACACTGAAGCTTTCTTT. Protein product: CASSLGQNTEAFF.

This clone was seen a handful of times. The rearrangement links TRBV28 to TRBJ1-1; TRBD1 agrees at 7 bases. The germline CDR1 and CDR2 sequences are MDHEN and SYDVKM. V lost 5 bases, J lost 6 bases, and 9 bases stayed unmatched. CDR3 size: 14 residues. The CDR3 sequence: CASSLRQGTAEAFF. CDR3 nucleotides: TGTGCCAGCAGTCTCAGACAGGGTACGGCTGAAGCTTTCTTT.

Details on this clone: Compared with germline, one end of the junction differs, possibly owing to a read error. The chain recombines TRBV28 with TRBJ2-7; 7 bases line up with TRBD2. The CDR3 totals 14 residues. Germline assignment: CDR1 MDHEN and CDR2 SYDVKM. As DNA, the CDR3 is TGTGCCAGCAGTGTTCCTGGCGGGGAGGGTATCGTGAAGTTC. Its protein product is CASSVPGGEGIVKF.

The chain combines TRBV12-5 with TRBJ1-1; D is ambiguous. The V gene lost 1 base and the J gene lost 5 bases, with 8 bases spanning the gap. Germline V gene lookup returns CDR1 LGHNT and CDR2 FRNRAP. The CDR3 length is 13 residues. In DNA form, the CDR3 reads TGTGCTAGTGGTTTGGGACAAGGTACTGAAGCTTTCTTT. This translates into CASGLGQGTEAFF.